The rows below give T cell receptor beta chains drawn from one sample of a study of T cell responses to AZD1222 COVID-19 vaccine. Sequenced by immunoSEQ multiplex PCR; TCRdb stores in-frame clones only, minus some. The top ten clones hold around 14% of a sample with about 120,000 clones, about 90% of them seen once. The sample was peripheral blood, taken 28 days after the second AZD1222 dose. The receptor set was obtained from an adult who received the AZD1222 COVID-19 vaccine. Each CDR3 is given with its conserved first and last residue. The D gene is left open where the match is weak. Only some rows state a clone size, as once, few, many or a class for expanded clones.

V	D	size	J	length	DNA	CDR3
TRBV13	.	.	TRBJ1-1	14	TGTGCCAGCAGCTCCTCTGAACCGAACACTGAAGCTTTCTTT	CASSSSEPNTEAFF
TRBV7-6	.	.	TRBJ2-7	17	TGTGCCAGCACCTTTAAAGAAGAGAGGCGAGCCTCCTACGAGCAGTACTTC	CASTFKEERRASYEQYF
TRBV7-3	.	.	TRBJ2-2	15	TGTGCCAGCAGCTTAATCCCAGATAACACCGGGGAGCTGTTTTTT	CASSLIPDNTGELFF
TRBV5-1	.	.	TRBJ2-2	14	TGCGCCAGCAGCTTGGCCCCGGGACCCGGGGAGCTGTTTTTT	CASSLAPGPGELFF
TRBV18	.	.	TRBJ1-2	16	TGTGCCAGCTCACCACCCTACGGCAGGGTATTGTATGGCTACACCTTC	CASSPPYGRVLYGYTF
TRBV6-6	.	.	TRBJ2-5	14	TGTGCCAGCAGTCCACCCCCGAAGGGAGGGACCCAGTACTTC	CASSPPPKGGTQYF
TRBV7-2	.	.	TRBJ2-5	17	TGTGCCAGCAGCTTAGTACCGGGACCGAATCTCCAAGAGACCCAGTACTTC	CASSLVPGPNLQETQYF
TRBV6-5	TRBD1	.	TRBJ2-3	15	TGTGCCAGCAGTCTAACGGGGACAGGGAGGGATACGCAGTATTTT	CASSLTGTGRDTQYF
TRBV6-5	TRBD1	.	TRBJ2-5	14	TGTGCCGCAGAGGGACAGTTAAACCAAGAGACCCAGTACTTC	CAAEGQLNQETQYF
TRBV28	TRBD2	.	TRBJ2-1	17	TGTGCCAGCAGTTTAGGTCTGGCGGGAGTAAGTATAGGTGAGCAGTTCTTC	CASSLGLAGVSIGEQFF
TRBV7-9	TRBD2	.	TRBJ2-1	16	TGTGCCAGCAGCTACGGGACTAGCGGGGGGATAAGTGAGCAGTTCTTC	CASSYGTSGGISEQFF
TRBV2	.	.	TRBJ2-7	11	TGTGCCAGCAGTAGGGACATCCCCGAGTACTTC	CASSRDIPEYF
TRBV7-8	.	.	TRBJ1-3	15	TGTGCCAGCAGCTTATTAGTCAGCCCTGGAAACACCATATATTTT	CASSLLVSPGNTIYF
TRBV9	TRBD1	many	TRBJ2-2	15	TGTGCCAGCAGCCCGAGGACAGGGGAAACCGGGGAGCTGTTTTTT	CASSPRTGETGELFF
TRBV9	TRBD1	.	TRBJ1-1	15	TGTGCCAGCACCCCAGAGGGGGGACAGTACACTGAAGCTTTCTTT	CASTPEGGQYTEAFF
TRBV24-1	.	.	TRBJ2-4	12	TGTGCCACCAGTGATATGGGACACCATCAGTACTTC	CATSDMGHHQYF
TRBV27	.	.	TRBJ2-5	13	TGTGCCAGCAGTTTGAGGGTAGGGGAGACCCAGTACTTC	CASSLRVGETQYF